This T cell receptor beta chain is drawn from a study of blood T cell repertoires in COVID-19. Study-level information: From the United States, Italy and Spain came samples of acute and convalescent COVID-19. PBMCs, B-cell-depleted T cells, or T cells were the source of the cDNA or gDNA that made up the material.

Data came from immunoSEQ multiplex PCR; TCRdb stores just in-frame clones and leaves some out. The top ten hold roughly 4% of the sample, which has 400,000 to 550,000 clones, around 88% seen once. Germline CDR1 and CDR2: SGHDN and FVKESK. Trimming stripped 4 bases from V and 3 bases from J, with 7 bases between. This CDR3 region has 13 residues. The receptor's source is a woman between 25 and 40 years old with acute or convalescent COVID-19. V and J are TRBV14 and TRBJ2-1; possible D gene TRBD2, 6 bases. The sequenced sample consisted of peripheral blood. The CDR3 DNA reads as TGTGCCAGCAGCCTGCGGGGCTACAATGAGCAGTTCTTC. This encodes CASSLRGYNEQFF.